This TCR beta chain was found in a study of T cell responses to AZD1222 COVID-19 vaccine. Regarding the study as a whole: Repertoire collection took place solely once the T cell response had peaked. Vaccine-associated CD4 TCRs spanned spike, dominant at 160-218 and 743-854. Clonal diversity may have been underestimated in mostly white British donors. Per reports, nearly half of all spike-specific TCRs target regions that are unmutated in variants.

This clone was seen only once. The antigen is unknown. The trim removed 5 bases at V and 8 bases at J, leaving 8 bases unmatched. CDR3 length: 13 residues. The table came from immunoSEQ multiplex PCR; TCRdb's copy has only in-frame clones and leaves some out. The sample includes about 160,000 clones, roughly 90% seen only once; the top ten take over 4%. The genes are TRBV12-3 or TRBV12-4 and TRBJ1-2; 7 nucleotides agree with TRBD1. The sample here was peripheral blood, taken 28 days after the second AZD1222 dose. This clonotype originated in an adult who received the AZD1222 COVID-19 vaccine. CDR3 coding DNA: TGTGCCAGCAGTCCCGACAGGGCTTGGGGCTACACCTTC. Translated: CASSPDRAWGYTF.